This is a list of T cell receptor beta chains from one sample in a study of human T cells and chemical hapten exposure. A single record per CDR3 protein comes from TCRdb applying MiXCR to the RACE reads. The sample holds about 360,000 distinct CDR3 sequences; around 5% are singletons and the top ten take 2% to 2.5%. The sample consisted of whole blood, taken in connection with sensitization to the hapten diphenylcyclopropenone (DPC). These receptors were taken from a woman between 45 and 65 years old with alopecia areata. Some clones in this sample may be carry-over from other donors' samples. Each CDR3 is given without its conserved first and last residue. Clone size is given for some rows only: seen once, a few or many times, or a class if the clone is expanded.

v_call clone_size cdr3_aa
TRBV6-5 many ASTQGAPDGYT
TRBV2 many ASRAAGSTDTQY
TRBV5-6 many ASSLVAGGTDTQY
TRBV9 - ASSVGDQSTQY
TRBV15 - ATSRDDRGQTKNIQY
TRBV28 few ATLPGTRYGYT
TRBV7-9 - ASSRTQAYYT
TRBV25-1 - ASSSPGTGSETQY
TRBV7-6 - ASSFVPAEERNEQF
TRBV11-3 many ASSFPADTQY
TRBV29-1 - SVDSDRSSYNEQF
TRBV7-9 many ASSLDSSESQH
TRBV6-5 many ASSYSFPGTYPSTQY
TRBV27 many ASSAPSGEQY
TRBV28 many ASSPTQLSKPQH
TRBV7-7 many ASSLAEGIENTEAF
TRBV5-5 many ASSLLWAGSSYNEQF
TRBV7-9 many ASSLVSGDGQY
TRBV5-4 many ASSWDSAYEQY
TRBV9 many ASSLAGYSNQPQH
TRBV27 - ASSFSYRDTQY
TRBV20-1 many SAPEGQGGQPQH
TRBV10-1 - ASSDPDGYEQY
TRBV12-3/TRBV12-4 few ASSYTGTGLGYT
TRBV5-6 - ASRSGTGGSPLH
TRBV20-1 - CASSSTSSGNTIY
TRBV24-1 few ATAHGPGAEAF
TRBV5-6 many ASSLAVGVGTEAF
TRBV6-5 many ASSFRTGRTGANVLT
TRBV20-1 few SARDSRQAGANVLT